The present entry profiles one T cell receptor (beta chain) with its context. Germline V gene lookup returns CDR1 SGHTA and CDR2 FQGNSA. This CDR3 contains 16 residues. V dropped 4 bases and J dropped 0 bases, with 13 bases sitting between them. Profiled with immunoSEQ multiplex PCR; TCRdb holds only in-frame clones, not every one. The sample has 95,000 to 110,000 clones, roughly 90% seen once; the top ten hold approximately 5.6%. This record comes from a study of blood T cell repertoires in COVID-19. Study-wide context: Sample material is recorded as cDNA or gDNA derived from T cells, B-cell-depleted T cells, or PBMCs.

The origin of this receptor is a human donor in a cohort sampled during active COVID-19. The chain combines TRBV7-2 with TRBJ1-3, with TRBD1 as a possible D gene (5 bases). Sequencing was carried out using peripheral blood. CDR3 in DNA: TGTGCCAGCAGCTCCTATACAGGATACTCTGGAAACACCATATATTTT. The encoded protein is CASSSYTGYSGNTIYF. Based on the CDR3 plus reference TRBV7-2 and TRBJ1-3, the full variable domain is GAGVSQSPSNKVTEKGKDVELRCDPISGHTALYWYRQSLGQGLEFLIYFQGNSAPDKSGLPSDRFSAERTGGSVSTLTIQRTQQEDSAVYLCASSSYTGYSGNTIYFGEGSWLTVV.